The 9 T cell receptor beta chains in this list originate from one sample, sequenced in a study of a mutant IDH1 vaccine in newly diagnosed glioma (dated by TCRdb to the early 2020s). Explained via the paper, the time point label denotes: week 47, end of study. A 20-mer mutant IDH1 peptide at 300 micrograms in Montanide made up each vaccine dose, which was injected subcutaneously together with topical imiquimod. Their cognate antigens are unknown. The library was prepared using the immunoSEQ multiplex PCR assay. The immuneACCESS repertoire file appears here via TCRdb, limited to in-frame rearrangements. These files lack a portion of the clones; in checked studies, under half of the deficit traces to unresolved V genes, and the cause of the others is not known. The sample contains around 30,000 clones, around nine tenths of them found a single time. The top ten clones comprise 12% of the sample. The input for sequencing was PBMCs, taken from a glioma patient whose treatment included an IDH1 peptide vaccine. All receptors come from a woman aged 25 to 39 with glioma.

The CDR3 DNA is TGTGCCAGCAGTGAAGGACAGGGGGTAGTGACTAATGAAAAACTGTTTTTT. Its protein is CASSEGQGVVTNEKLFF. The rearrangement uses TRBV25-1 and TRBJ1-4; 10 bases match TRBD1. The CDR3 is 17 amino acids. J gave up 2 bases and V 2 bases, and 5 bases lay outside the gene matches. From germline, CDR1 is MGHDK and CDR2 SYGVNS.

The V call is TRBV4-1, the J call TRBJ2-7; D not certain. V lost 0 bases to trimming and J lost 1 base, with 4 bases between them. Germline V gives CDR1 MGHRA, CDR2 YSYEKL. The CDR3 is 13 amino acids. The CDR3 DNA reads TGCGCCAGCAGCCAAGATCTTTCCTACGAGCAGTACTTC. Translation: CASSQDLSYEQYF.

The V gene is TRBV11-2, the J gene TRBJ1-2; D perhaps matches TRBD1 (6 bases). Germline loops: CDR1 SGHAT, CDR2 FQNNGV. Trimming took 5 bases from V and 4 from J, leaving 14 bases between them. The CDR3 consists of 14 residues. CDR3 nucleotide sequence: TGTGCCAGCAGCCGTACAGGGTACGCCTATGGCTACACCTTC. Protein: CASSRTGYAYGYTF.

CDR3: CATSRGGAGANVLTF. The CDR3 DNA follows: TGTGCCACCAGCAGGGGAGGGGCTGGGGCCAACGTCCTGACTTTC. The gene calls are TRBV15 and TRBJ2-6; TRBD2 agrees at 7 bases. Losses at the gene ends were 3 bases for V and 2 bases for J; bases not matched to a gene: 1. The CDR3 totals 15 residues. Germline values: CDR1 LNHNV, CDR2 YYDKDF (reference sequence).

The chain has TRBV19 and TRBJ1-2, with D tentatively TRBD1 (5 bases). Trimming stripped 6 bases from V and 0 bases from J, with 17 bases between. The CDR3 loop spans 16 amino acids. Germline CDR1 and CDR2: LNHDA and SQIVND (reference sequence). As DNA, the CDR3 is TGTGCCAGTAGGCAAGGTGGGGCAGATCCTAACTATGGCTACACCTTC. This gives the protein CASRQGGADPNYGYTF.

This chain joins TRBV21-1 and TRBJ2-1; the table's D call, TRBD2, was not checked against the DNA. TRBV21-1 is listed as a pseudogene. The CDR3 has 16 residues. CDR3 DNA: TGTGCCAGCAGCAAAGTAGGGGCGGGGGGCCATGGTGAGCAGTTCTTC. Translated: CASSKVGAGGHGEQFF.

The chain combines TRBV7-3 with TRBJ2-7; possible D gene TRBD2, 6 bases. Per germline, CDR1 SGHTA and CDR2 FQGTGA. The CDR3 is 15 amino acids. Trimming removed 2 bases from V and 6 bases from J, with 17 bases in between. The CDR3 sequence: CASSLRWRGRAEQYF. The CDR3 nucleotides read TGTGCCAGCAGCTTACGTTGGCGGGGTCGAGCCGAGCAGTACTTC.

This clone was seen once. V is TRBV6-1 and J is TRBJ1-1; D is perhaps TRBD1 (5 bases). Trimming took 4 bases from V and 0 from J, leaving 15 bases between them. This CDR3 comprises 16 residues. Germline-derived CDR1 and CDR2 are MNHNS and SASEGT. CDR3 loop: CASSGSIRGLNTEAFF. CDR3 nucleotide sequence: TGTGCCAGCAGTGGGAGTATAAGGGGACTGAACACTGAAGCTTTCTTT.

This chain joins TRBV2 and TRBJ2-5; tentative D call: TRBD2 (6 bases). The J call may be wrong; the DNA end is better matched by TRBJ2-7. This CDR3 region has 15 residues. Germline loops: CDR1 SNHLY, CDR2 FYNNEI. The CDR3 DNA reads as TGTGCCAGCAGTAGTGTACGGGGGTCCCTGGCCGAGCAGTACTTC. Amino acid sequence: CASSSVRGSLAEQYF.